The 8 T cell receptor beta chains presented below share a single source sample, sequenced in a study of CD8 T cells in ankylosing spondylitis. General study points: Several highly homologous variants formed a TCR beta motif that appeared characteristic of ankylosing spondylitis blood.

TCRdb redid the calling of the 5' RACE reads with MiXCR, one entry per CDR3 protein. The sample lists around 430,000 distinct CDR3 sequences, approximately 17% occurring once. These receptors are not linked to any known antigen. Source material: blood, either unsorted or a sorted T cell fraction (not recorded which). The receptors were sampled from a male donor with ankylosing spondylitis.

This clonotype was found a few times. The CDR3 DNA reads TGTGCCAGCAGCCAAGACGGGACACACAATGAGCAGTTCTTC. Its translation is CASSQDGTHNEQFF. The chain carries TRBV3-1 and TRBJ2-1; D is possibly TRBD1 (6 bases). In germline, CDR1 is LGHDT, CDR2 YNNKEL (reference sequence). CDR3 length equals 14 residues. V gave up 0 bases and J gave up 5 bases, with 8 bases separating them.

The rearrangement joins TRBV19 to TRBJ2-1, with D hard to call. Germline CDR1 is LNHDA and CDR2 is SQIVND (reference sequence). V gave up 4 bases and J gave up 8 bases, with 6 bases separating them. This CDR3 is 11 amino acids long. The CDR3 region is CASSNLYEQFF. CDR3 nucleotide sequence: TGTGCCAGTAGTAATTTATATGAGCAGTTCTTC.

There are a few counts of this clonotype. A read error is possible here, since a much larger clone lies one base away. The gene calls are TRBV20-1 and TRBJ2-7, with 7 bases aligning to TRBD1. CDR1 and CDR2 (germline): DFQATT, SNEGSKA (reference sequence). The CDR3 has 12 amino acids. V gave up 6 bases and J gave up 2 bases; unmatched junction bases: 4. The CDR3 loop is CSAPDRTYEQYF. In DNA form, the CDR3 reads TGCAGTGCCCCGGACAGGACCTACGAGCAGTACTTC.

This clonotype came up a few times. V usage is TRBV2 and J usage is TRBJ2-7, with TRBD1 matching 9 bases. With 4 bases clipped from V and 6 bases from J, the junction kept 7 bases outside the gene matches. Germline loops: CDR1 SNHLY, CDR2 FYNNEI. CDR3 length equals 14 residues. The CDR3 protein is CASSVEGQGSEQYF. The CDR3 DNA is TGTGCCAGCAGTGTTGAGGGACAGGGCAGCGAGCAGTACTTC.

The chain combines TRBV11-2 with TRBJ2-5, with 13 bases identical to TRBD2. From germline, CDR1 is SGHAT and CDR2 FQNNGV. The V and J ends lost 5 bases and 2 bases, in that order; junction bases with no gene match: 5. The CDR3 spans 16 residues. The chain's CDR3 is CASSLGTSGVQETQYF. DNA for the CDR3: TGTGCCAGCAGCCTCGGGACTAGCGGGGTACAAGAGACCCAGTACTTC.

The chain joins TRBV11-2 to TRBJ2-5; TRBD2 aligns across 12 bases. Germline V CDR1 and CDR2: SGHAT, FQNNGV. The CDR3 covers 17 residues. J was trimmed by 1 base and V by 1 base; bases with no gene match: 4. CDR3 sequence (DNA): TGTGCCAGCAGCTTAGCCAGACTAGCGGGGGCCCAAGAGACCCAGTACTTC. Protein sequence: CASSLARLAGAQETQYF.

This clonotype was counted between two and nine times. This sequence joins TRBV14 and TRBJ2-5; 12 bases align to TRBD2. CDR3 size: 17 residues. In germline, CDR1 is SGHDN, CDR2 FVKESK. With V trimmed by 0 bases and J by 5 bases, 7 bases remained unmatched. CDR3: CASSQESGLAGWETQYF. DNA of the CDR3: TGTGCCAGCAGCCAAGAAAGTGGACTAGCGGGATGGGAGACCCAGTACTTC. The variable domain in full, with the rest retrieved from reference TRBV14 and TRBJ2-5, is EAGVTQFPSHSVIEKGQTVTLRCDPISGHDNLYWYRRVMGKEIKFLLHFVKESKQDESGMPNNRFLAERTGGTYSTLKVQPAELEDSGVYFCASSQESGLAGWETQYFGPGTRLLVL.

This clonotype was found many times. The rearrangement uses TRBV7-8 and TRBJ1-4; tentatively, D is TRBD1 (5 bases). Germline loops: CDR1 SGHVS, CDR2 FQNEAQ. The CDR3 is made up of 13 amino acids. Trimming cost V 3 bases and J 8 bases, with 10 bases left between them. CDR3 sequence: CASSFYGGEKLFF. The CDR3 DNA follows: TGTGCCAGCAGCTTCTATGGGGGGGAAAAACTGTTTTTT.